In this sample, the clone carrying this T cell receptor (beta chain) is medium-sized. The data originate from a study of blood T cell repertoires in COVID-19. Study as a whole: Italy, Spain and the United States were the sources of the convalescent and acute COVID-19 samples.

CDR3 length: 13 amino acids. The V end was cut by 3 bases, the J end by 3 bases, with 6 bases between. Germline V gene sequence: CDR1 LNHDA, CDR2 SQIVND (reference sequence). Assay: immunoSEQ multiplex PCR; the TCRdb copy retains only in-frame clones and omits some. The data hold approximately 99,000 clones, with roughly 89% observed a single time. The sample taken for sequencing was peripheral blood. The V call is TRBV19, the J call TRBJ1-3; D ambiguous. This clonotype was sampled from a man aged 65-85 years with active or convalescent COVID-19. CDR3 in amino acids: CASSITSGNTIYF. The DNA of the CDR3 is TGTGCCAGTAGTATTACCAGTGGAAACACCATATATTTT.